This T cell receptor (beta chain) was identified in a study of T cell repertoires in aging, cancer and after chemotherapy. Study-level background: Donor ages fell into six groups from 30 or younger up to 70 or older.

On this clonotype itself: As yet, its antigen is unknown.

Germline V CDR1 and CDR2: SEHNR, FQNEAQ (reference sequence). The CDR3 is 14 residues long. Trimming cost V 1 base and J 3 bases, with 10 bases left between them. TRB rearrangements spanning V, D and J were amplified using mixed TRB-A/B primers. TCRdb re-called the multiplex PCR reads through MiXCR, storing one row per CDR3 protein. The sample gives roughly 7,000 distinct CDR3 sequences, 40% of which show up once; under 15% is in the top ten. Study-wide points: Compared with age-matched healthy donors, untreated hematological or solid cancer patients showed higher blood TCR clonality.

Amplification of TCR beta used genomic DNA extracted from peripheral blood. V usage is TRBV7-9 and J usage is TRBJ2-7; D is undetermined. The sequenced sample consisted of blood. The sequence derives from a human donor in good health. CDR3 bases: TGTGCCAGCAGCTTAGGTGGGAACTACTACGAGCAGTACTTC. It is translated as CASSLGGNYYEQYF.